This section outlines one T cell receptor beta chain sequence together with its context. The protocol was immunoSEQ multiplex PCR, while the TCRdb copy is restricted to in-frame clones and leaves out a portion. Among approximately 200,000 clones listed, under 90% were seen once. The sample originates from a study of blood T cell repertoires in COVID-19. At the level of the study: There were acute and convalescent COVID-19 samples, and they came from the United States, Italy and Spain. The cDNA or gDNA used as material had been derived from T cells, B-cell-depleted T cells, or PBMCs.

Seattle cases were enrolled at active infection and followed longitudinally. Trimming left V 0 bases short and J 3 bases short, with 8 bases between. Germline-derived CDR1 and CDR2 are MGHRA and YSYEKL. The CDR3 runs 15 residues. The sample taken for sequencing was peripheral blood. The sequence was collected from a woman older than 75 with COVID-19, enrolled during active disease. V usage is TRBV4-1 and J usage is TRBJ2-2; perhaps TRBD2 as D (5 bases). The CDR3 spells CASSQERADTGELFF. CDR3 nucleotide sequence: TGCGCCAGCAGCCAAGAGAGGGCCGACACCGGGGAGCTGTTTTTT.